A single sample is the source of the 16 T cell receptor beta chains below, sequenced in a study of tumor and adjacent non-tumor tissue in lung cancer. This sample's RNA came from whole unsorted tissue. Three rounds of nested PCR, following a modified ARM-PCR protocol, produced the TCRbeta library. TCRdb processed the multiplex PCR reads anew with MiXCR; each CDR3 protein has one entry. Here the sample spans some 200,000 distinct CDR3 sequences, less than 80% being singletons. The sequencing sample was made of lung tumor tissue. These receptors were taken from a man in his 60s with non-small cell lung cancer.

This chain links TRBV20-1 with TRBJ1-5; no firm D call. The V gene lost 3 bases and the J gene lost 4 bases, with 16 bases spanning the gap. This CDR3 comprises 15 residues. CDR1 is DFQATT and CDR2 is SNEGSKA in the germline V gene (reference sequence). The CDR3 spells CSASYSGFTNQPQHF. The CDR3 DNA is TGCAGTGCTAGCTACAGCGGGTTTACTAATCAGCCCCAGCATTTT.

J is TRBJ1-2 and V is TRBV7-2; 7 nucleotides align to TRBD1. Germline V CDR1 and CDR2: SGHTA, FQGNSA. This CDR3 region has 15 residues. V trimming: 1 base; J trimming: 4 bases; junction bases outside the gene matches: 6. In nucleotides, the CDR3 is TGTGCCAGCAGCTTAGTGGAGACAGGGAGCTATGGCTACACCTTC. Amino acids: CASSLVETGSYGYTF.

With regard to this clonotype: One junction end disagrees with the germline gene, perhaps due to a read error. The chain joins TRBV20-1 to TRBJ2-1; TRBD2 matches 9 bases. The CDR3 runs 15 residues. Germline assignment: CDR1 DFQATT and CDR2 SNEGSKA (reference sequence). DNA of the CDR3: TGCAGCGCTAGTGATCGCGGGGGGGCCTCCAATGAGGAGTTCTTC. Residues: CSASDRGGASNEEFF.

This rearrangement joins TRBV7-9 to TRBJ1-1; D may be TRBD1 (5 bases). This CDR3 has 15 amino acids. Trimming left V 3 bases short and J 2 bases short, with 13 bases between. Germline loops: CDR1 SEHNR, CDR2 FQNEAQ (reference sequence). The CDR3, as DNA: TGTGCCAGCAGCTTCCAATCCGGGGCCAACACTGAAGCTTTCTTT. This translates into CASSFQSGANTEAFF. The variable domain in full, with the rest retrieved from reference TRBV7-9 and TRBJ1-1, is DTGVSQNPRHKITKRGQNVTFRCDPISEHNRLYWYRQTLGQGPEFLTYFQNEAQLEKSRLLSDRFSAERPKGSFSTLEIQRTEQGDSAMYLCASSFQSGANTEAFFGQGTRLTVV.

This clonotype was picked up a small number of times. The chain employs TRBV6-2 or TRBV6-3 and TRBJ2-4, with 7 nucleotides matching TRBD2. Germline trimming cut 5 bases from V and 0 bases from J; bases unmatched to any gene: 7. Germline V gives CDR1 MNHEY, CDR2 SVGEGT. The CDR3 is 16 residues long. The DNA of the CDR3 is TGTGCCAGCAGTGGGGGGGGTAAGTCAGCCAAAAACATTCAGTACTTC. Its translation is CASSGGGKSAKNIQYF.

This clonotype was found many times. This chain joins TRBV6-1 and TRBJ1-5; D uncertain. This CDR3 has 14 residues. The V gene's germline CDR1 is MNHNS and CDR2 SASEGT. Deletions cut 0 bases from V and 7 bases from J, with 10 bases between. DNA for the CDR3: TGTGCCAGCAGTGAAGCAGGAAGCCTACAGCCCCAGCATTTT. Amino acids: CASSEAGSLQPQHF.

The genes are TRBV10-3 and TRBJ2-7; 9 bases map to TRBD1. CDR3 length: 14 residues. With 10 bases clipped from V and 2 bases from J, the junction kept 9 bases outside the gene matches. CDR1 ENHRY and CDR2 SYGVKD come from the germline V gene. The CDR3 sequence is CATSAGQGTYEQYF. The CDR3 DNA is TGTGCCACATCTGCGGGACAGGGAACCTACGAGCAGTACTTC.

This clonotype was detected many times. CDR3 residues: CASSPAAVWTGELFF. The CDR3 DNA is TGTGCCAGCAGCCCGGCAGCGGTGTGGACCGGGGAGCTGTTTTTT. The V gene is TRBV11-2, the J gene TRBJ2-2; maybe TRBD2 (5 bases). Germline loops: CDR1 SGHAT, CDR2 FQNNGV. V was cut by 5 bases and J by 5 bases, with 15 bases left in between. The CDR3 extends over 15 amino acids.

This chain links TRBV28 with TRBJ2-3; D tentatively fits TRBD1 or TRBD2 (5 bases each). The ends were cut back, 7 bases at V and 2 bases at J, with 19 bases in the middle. CDR3 length: 16 amino acids. Germline CDR1 and CDR2: MDHEN and SYDVKM. DNA for the CDR3: TGTGCCAGCAATACTCCCGGGACCTACGACACAGATACGCAGTATTTT. Residues: CASNTPGTYDTDTQYF.

A note on this clonotype: This clone may be a read error of a much larger clone one base away. V usage is TRBV6-6 and J usage is TRBJ1-6; tentatively, D is TRBD1 (5 bases). CDR3 length: 14 residues. CDR1 MNHNY and CDR2 SVGAGI come from the germline V gene (reference sequence). The V gene lost 6 bases and the J gene lost 5 bases, with 11 bases spanning the gap. CDR3 region: CASSHDSNNSPLHF. The CDR3, as DNA: TGTGCCAGCAGCCACGACAGCAATAATTCACCCCTCCACTTT.

Points on this clonotype: This likely comes from a read error, as the CDR3 has no conserved phenylalanine or tryptophan at its end. CDR3 loop: CVSADTGYYNEQFS. The CDR3 DNA follows: TGTGTCAGCGCCGACACCGGTTATTACAATGAGCAGTTCTCC. This chain uses TRBV19 with TRBJ2-1, with unresolved D. Germline V gives CDR1 LNHDA, CDR2 SQIVND (reference sequence). The CDR3 length is 14 residues.

In the case of this clonotype: In this CDR3 the conserved last residue, phenylalanine or tryptophan, is missing, so a read error is likely. The chain joins TRBV5-6 to TRBJ2-1; maybe TRBD2 (5 bases). Looked up from germline, CDR1 is SGHDT and CDR2 is YYEEEE. This CDR3 contains 14 residues. This CDR3 is CANAPLRLAHEQFL. Here the CDR3 DNA reads TGTGCTAACGCCCCTCTTCGGCTAGCCCATGAGCAGTTCTTG.

To note about this clonotype: It is likely a read error, because the conserved phenylalanine at the end of the CDR3 is missing. V and J are TRBV12-3 or TRBV12-4 and TRBJ1-1; D possibly corresponds to TRBD1 (6 bases). The CDR3 is 14 amino acids. The CDR3 loop reads CATSWQGMNTEAFL. The CDR3, as DNA: TGTGCCACCAGTTGGCAGGGGATGAACACTGAAGCTTTCTTA.

In this sample, this clonotype turned up many times. The chain couples TRBV20-1 to TRBJ1-2; D not certain. V lost 0 bases, J lost 6 bases, and 17 bases lay in between. The CDR3 has 15 amino acids. Germline CDR1 reads DFQATT; CDR2 reads SNEGSKA (reference sequence). The CDR3 DNA sequence: TGCAGTGCTAGAGATCGGCAGTTAAACCTGCATGGCTACACCTTC. Protein product: CSARDRQLNLHGYTF.

A word on this clonotype: The junction and the germline gene differ at one end; a read error may be behind it. The V call is TRBV20-1, the J call TRBJ1-5; tentatively, D is TRBD1 (6 bases). Germline V gives CDR1 DFQATT, CDR2 SNEGSKA (reference sequence). The CDR3 spans 16 residues. The CDR3 DNA reads as TGCAGTGCCATGATTCTCTCCGGGACACCAAATCAGCCCAAGCATTTT. It codes for CSAMILSGTPNQPKHF.

Points on this clonotype: This could be a read error, since a much larger clone is one nucleotide away. The CDR3 end shows no conserved phenylalanine or tryptophan, and so a read error is likely. This rearrangement joins TRBV5-4 to TRBJ2-5, with TRBD2 matching over 9 bases. The CDR3 runs to 16 residues. After removal of 3 bases from V and 1 base from J, the junction contained 7 bases not matched to a gene. Germline lookup yields CDR1 SGHNT and CDR2 YYREEE (reference sequence). The DNA of the CDR3 is TGTGCCAGCAGCTACGGACTAGCGCGAAGCCAAGAGACCCAGTACCTC. It encodes CASSYGLARSQETQYL.